A selection of T cell receptor beta chains follows, all from one sample in a study of T cells in Graves' hyperthyroidism and ophthalmopathy. TCRdb used MiXCR to reprocess the multiplex PCR reads, holding one entry per CDR3 protein. This table holds about 270,000 distinct CDR3 sequences, about 20% found once. Sample: blood. These receptors all come from a young man with Graves' ophthalmopathy. CDR3s include the opening cysteine and the closing phenylalanine or tryptophan.

v_call	j_call	cdr3_aa
TRBV30	TRBJ2-5	CAWSVGGGGETQYF
TRBV12-3/TRBV12-4	TRBJ1-1	CASRQGQRNTEAFF
TRBV3-1	TRBJ1-2	CASSPWSSQNYGYTF
TRBV12-3/TRBV12-4	TRBJ2-1	CASSPREGYNEQFF
TRBV4-1	TRBJ2-1	CASSQEGERGYNEQFF
TRBV11-3	TRBJ2-5	CASSEGGGGPETQYF
TRBV20-1	TRBJ1-1	CSAYGARRNTEAFF
TRBV5-8	TRBJ1-5	CASSLEGYNQPQHF
TRBV2	TRBJ2-3	CATARTDTQYF
TRBV29-1	TRBJ2-3	CSAIDAKTDTQYF
TRBV28	TRBJ2-3	CAIRGLAGADTQYF
TRBV24-1	TRBJ2-4	CATSDSYSGRDIQYF
TRBV11-2	TRBJ2-3	CASSLDTGRDTQYF
TRBV6-5	TRBJ1-6	CASSSRGGDSPLHF
TRBV29-1	TRBJ2-2	CSVQMSRTTGELFF
TRBV28	TRBJ2-7	CASRLGTGYEQYF
TRBV28	TRBJ1-2	CASSLPGLLSGYTF
TRBV6-5	TRBJ2-1	CASSYLTSGNEQFF
TRBV28	TRBJ1-5	CASSSDQPQHF
TRBV18	TRBJ1-1	CASSPLDFGGNTEAFF
TRBV20-1	TRBJ2-1	CSAVGTSGRISYNEQFF
TRBV10-1	TRBJ2-5	CASSAQGRVQETQYF
TRBV3-1	TRBJ1-6	CASRRAMGLSSYNSPLHF
TRBV12-5	TRBJ2-7	CASGFLHGEQYF
TRBV28	TRBJ1-2	CASGPPTGYTF
TRBV27	TRBJ2-1	CASSLEDPVYYNEQFF
TRBV18	TRBJ1-3	CASRGVVGPGNTIYF
TRBV30	TRBJ1-5	CAWSGQGLQPQHF
TRBV20-1	TRBJ2-1	CSATPVAGGLNEQFF
TRBV27	TRBJ2-1	CASSLPGLAGGKNNEQFF
TRBV6-1	TRBJ2-7	CASIRTSGSYEQYF
TRBV20-1	TRBJ2-1	CSATQPGLAGRGFNEQFF
TRBV25-1	TRBJ1-1	CASSELGIATEAFF
TRBV28	TRBJ2-1	CASNRGTSGSAEQFF
TRBV18	TRBJ2-2	CASSPPPPGELFF
TRBV27	TRBJ2-1	CASSSSAGLHYNEQFF
TRBV2	TRBJ1-5	CASRTGTGSNQPQHF
TRBV3-1	TRBJ1-5	CASSQGGGNQPQHF
TRBV30	TRBJ1-1	CAWGGRTSEAFF
TRBV11-2	TRBJ1-5	CASSLDLGPEGQHF
TRBV5-5	TRBJ1-1	CASSSGPGNTEAFF
TRBV7-9	TRBJ2-7	CASSLNKGMGSYEQYF
TRBV29-1	TRBJ2-2	CSGVENTGELFF
TRBV20-1	TRBJ1-3	CSASRGVGNTIYF
TRBV28	TRBJ2-7	CASSLAGTRTSEQYF
TRBV7-9	TRBJ1-1	CASSFGGAVLGTEAFF
TRBV2	TRBJ2-1	CASSLRLAVYNEQFF
TRBV20-1	TRBJ2-3	CSARDSSDTQYF
TRBV30	TRBJ2-5	CAWSGGETQYF
TRBV5-5	TRBJ1-5	CASSLAPDGEENQPQHF
TRBV19	TRBJ2-5	CASGGGPQETQYF
TRBV5-8	TRBJ2-1	CASSFETKIREQFF
TRBV10-2	TRBJ2-1	CASSELTKPNEQFF